This is a list of T cell receptor beta chains from one sample in a study of blood T cell repertoires in COVID-19. Measured with immunoSEQ multiplex PCR; TCRdb has only the in-frame clones, and not every one. The sample has around 100,000 clones, about 92% seen once. Material for sequencing was peripheral blood. The receptor set was obtained from an elderly woman in a cohort sampled during active COVID-19. CDR3s include the opening cysteine and the closing phenylalanine or tryptophan. Each record gives: V gene, clone size, D gene, J gene, CDR3 protein, CDR3 DNA. D genes are given only for firm matches. A clone size is listed for some rows: how often the clone was seen (once, few, many), or a class if it is expanded.

V gene: TRBV4-2; clone size: .; D gene: .; J gene: TRBJ2-1; CDR3 protein: CASARLGGSYNEQFF; CDR3 DNA: TGTGCCAGCGCCCGACTCGGCGGATCCTACAATGAGCAGTTCTTC
V gene: TRBV18; clone size: once; D gene: .; J gene: TRBJ2-5; CDR3 protein: CASSPAAETQYF; CDR3 DNA: TGTGCCAGCTCACCCGCGGCAGAGACCCAGTACTTC
V gene: TRBV25-1; clone size: few; D gene: .; J gene: TRBJ2-2; CDR3 protein: CASSESLTPRESGELFF; CDR3 DNA: TGTGCCAGCAGTGAATCACTCACCCCGAGGGAATCCGGGGAGCTGTTTTTT
V gene: TRBV5-1; clone size: .; D gene: TRBD1; J gene: TRBJ2-7; CDR3 protein: CASRMGTANLYEQYF; CDR3 DNA: TGCGCCAGCAGGATGGGGACAGCGAACTTGTACGAGCAGTACTTC
V gene: TRBV5-6; clone size: .; D gene: .; J gene: TRBJ2-5; CDR3 protein: CASSFPPGEETQYF; CDR3 DNA: TGTGCCAGCAGCTTCCCCCCAGGGGAGGAGACCCAGTACTTC
V gene: TRBV13; clone size: .; D gene: .; J gene: TRBJ2-1; CDR3 protein: CASSSRGLDNEQFF; CDR3 DNA: TGTGCCAGCAGCTCCCGAGGACTTGACAATGAGCAGTTCTTC
V gene: TRBV4-1; clone size: .; D gene: TRBD2; J gene: TRBJ2-7; CDR3 protein: CASRRTSATYEQYF; CDR3 DNA: TGCGCCAGCAGGAGGACTAGCGCGACCTACGAGCAGTACTTC
V gene: TRBV7-7; clone size: once; D gene: TRBD1; J gene: TRBJ1-3; CDR3 protein: CASSLGIGTGAGNTIYF; CDR3 DNA: TGTGCTAGCAGCTTAGGCATCGGGACAGGGGCTGGAAACACCATATATTTT
V gene: TRBV19; clone size: .; D gene: .; J gene: TRBJ2-7; CDR3 protein: CASIEGNGEQYF; CDR3 DNA: TGTGCCAGTATTGAGGGAAACGGCGAGCAGTACTTC
V gene: TRBV5-1; clone size: .; D gene: .; J gene: TRBJ2-2; CDR3 protein: CASSSGQFPNTGELFF; CDR3 DNA: TGCGCCAGCAGTTCCGGACAATTTCCGAACACCGGGGAGCTGTTTTTT